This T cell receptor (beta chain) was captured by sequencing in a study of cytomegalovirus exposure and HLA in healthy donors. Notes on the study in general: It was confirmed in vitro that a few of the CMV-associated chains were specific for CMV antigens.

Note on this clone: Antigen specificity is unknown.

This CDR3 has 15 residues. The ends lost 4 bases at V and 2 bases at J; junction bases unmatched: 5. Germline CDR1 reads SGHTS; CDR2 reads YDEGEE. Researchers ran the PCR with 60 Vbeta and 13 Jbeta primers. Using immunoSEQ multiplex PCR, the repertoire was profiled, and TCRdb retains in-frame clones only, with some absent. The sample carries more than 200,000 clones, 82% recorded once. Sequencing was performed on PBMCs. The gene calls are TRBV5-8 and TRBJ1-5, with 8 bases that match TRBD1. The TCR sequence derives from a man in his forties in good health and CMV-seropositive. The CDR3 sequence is CASSLTGVGNQPQHF. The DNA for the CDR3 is TGTGCCAGCAGCCTGACAGGGGTTGGCAATCAGCCCCAGCATTTT.